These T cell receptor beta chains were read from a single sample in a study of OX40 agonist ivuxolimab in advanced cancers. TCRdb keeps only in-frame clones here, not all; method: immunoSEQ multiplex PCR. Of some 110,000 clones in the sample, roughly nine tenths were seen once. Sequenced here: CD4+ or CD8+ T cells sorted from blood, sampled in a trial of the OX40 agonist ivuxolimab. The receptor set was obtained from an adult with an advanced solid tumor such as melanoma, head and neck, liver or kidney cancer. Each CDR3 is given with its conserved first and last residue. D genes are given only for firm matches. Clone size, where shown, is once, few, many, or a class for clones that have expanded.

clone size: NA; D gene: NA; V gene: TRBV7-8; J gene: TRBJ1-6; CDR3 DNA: TGTGCCAGCAGCTTAAATGGCTATAATTCACCCCTCCACTTT; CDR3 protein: CASSLNGYNSPLHF
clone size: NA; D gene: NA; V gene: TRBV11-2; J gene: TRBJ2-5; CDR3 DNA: TGTGCCAGCAGCCCCCGGGAGACCCAGTACTTC; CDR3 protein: CASSPRETQYF
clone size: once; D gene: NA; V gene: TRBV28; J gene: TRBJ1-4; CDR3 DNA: TGTGCCAGCAGTTTGAACAGACGTAATGAAAAACTGTTTTTT; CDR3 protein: CASSLNRRNEKLFF
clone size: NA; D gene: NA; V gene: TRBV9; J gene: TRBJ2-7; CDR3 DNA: TGTGCCAGCAGCGGGCCTGGGGGCGAGCAGTACTTC; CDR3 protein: CASSGPGGEQYF
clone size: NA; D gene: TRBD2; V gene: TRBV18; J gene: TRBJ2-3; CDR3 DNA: TGTGCCAGCTCACACGAGGGACTAGCGGGGGAAGATACGCAGTATTTT; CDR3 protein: CASSHEGLAGEDTQYF
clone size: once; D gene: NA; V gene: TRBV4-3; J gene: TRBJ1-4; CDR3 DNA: TGCGCCAGCAGTCCCGAGGAAGGGAGAGGGGAAAAACTGTTTTTT; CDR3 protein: CASSPEEGRGEKLFF
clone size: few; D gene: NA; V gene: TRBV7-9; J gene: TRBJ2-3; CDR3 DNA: TGTGCCAGCAGCGGGGGGTGGGGCACAGATACGCAGTATTTT; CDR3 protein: CASSGGWGTDTQYF
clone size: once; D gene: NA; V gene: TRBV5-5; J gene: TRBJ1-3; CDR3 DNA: TGTGCCAGCAGCTGGGGCCCGGAGGCTGGAAACACCATATATTTT; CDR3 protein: CASSWGPEAGNTIYF
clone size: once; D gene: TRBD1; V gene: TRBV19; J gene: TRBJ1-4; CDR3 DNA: TGTGCCAGTAGTATTGGGACAGGGTCATACGAAAAACTGTTTTTT; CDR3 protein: CASSIGTGSYEKLFF
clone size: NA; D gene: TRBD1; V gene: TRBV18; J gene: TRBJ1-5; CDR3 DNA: TGTGCCAGCTCACCAGTAGGGGCAGGGGGCTTCAGCAATCAGCCCCAGCATTTT; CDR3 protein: CASSPVGAGGFSNQPQHF
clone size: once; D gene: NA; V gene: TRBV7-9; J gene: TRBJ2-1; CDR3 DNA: TGTGCCAGCAGCTTAGACTGGGTTCGAACCACCTACAATGAGCAGTTCTTC; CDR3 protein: CASSLDWVRTTYNEQFF
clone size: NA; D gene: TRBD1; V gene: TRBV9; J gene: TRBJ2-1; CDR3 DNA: TGTGCCAGCAGCCTCGGGACAGGGGAATACAATGAGCAGTTCTTC; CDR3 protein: CASSLGTGEYNEQFF
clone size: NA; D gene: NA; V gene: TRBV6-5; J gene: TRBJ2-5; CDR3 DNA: TGTGCCAGCAGTTACTCATTCGGGGTTGAGACCCAGTACTTC; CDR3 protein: CASSYSFGVETQYF
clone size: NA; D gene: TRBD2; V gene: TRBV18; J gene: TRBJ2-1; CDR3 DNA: TGTGCCAGCTCACCACCGGGACTAGCGGGGGAAAACAATGAGCAGTTCTTC; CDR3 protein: CASSPPGLAGENNEQFF
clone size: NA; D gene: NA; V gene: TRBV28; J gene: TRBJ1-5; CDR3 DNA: TGTGCCAGCAGTTTACCGCCCCAGGGCCCTCAGCCCCAGCATTTT; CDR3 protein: CASSLPPQGPQPQHF
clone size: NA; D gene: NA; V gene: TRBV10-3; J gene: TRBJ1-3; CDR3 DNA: TGTGCCAGCACGACAGGCTCTGGAAACACCATATATTTT; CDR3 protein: CASTTGSGNTIYF
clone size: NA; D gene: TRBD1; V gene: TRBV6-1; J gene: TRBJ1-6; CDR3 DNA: TGTGCCAGCAGTGAAGCCCCCCGGGACAGGCCAAATTCACCCCTCCACTTT; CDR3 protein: CASSEAPRDRPNSPLHF
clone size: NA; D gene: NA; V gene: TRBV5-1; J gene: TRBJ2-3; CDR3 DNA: TGCGCCAGCAGCTTGGCAGGAGGTGTAAATACGCAGTATTTT; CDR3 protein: CASSLAGGVNTQYF
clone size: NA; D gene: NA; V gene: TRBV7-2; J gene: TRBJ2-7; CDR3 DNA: TGTGCCAGCAGCTTCTACCACGAGCAGTACTTC; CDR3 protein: CASSFYHEQYF
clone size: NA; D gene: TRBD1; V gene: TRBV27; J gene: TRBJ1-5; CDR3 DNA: TGTGCCAGCAGTTGGACAGGGGGCTCCCCTATGAGCAATCAGCCCCAGCATTTT; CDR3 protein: CASSWTGGSPMSNQPQHF
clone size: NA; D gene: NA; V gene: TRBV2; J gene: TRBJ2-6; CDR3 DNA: TGTGCCGGCCGGGAAAGGAGCTCTGGGGCCAACGTCCTGACTTTC; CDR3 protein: CAGRERSSGANVLTF
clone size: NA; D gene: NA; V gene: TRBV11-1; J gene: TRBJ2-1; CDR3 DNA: TGTGCCAGCAGCTTGGACAGTTTGTACAATGAGCAGTTCTTC; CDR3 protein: CASSLDSLYNEQFF
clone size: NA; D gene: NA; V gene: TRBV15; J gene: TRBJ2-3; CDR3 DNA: TGTGCCACCAGCACCCAGATTCGTGATACGCAGTATTTT; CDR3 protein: CATSTQIRDTQYF
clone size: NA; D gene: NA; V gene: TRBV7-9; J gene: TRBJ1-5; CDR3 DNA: TGTGCCAGCAGCACGGACGGACGCAATCAGCCCCAGCATTTT; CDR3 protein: CASSTDGRNQPQHF
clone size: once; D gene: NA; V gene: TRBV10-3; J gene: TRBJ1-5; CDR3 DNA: TGTGCCATCAGCGGCAGCAATCAGCCCCAGCATTTT; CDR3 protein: CAISGSNQPQHF
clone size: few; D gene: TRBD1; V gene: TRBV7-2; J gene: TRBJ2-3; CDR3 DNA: TGTGCCAGCAGCTTTCACAGGGGTGCGGCAGATACGCAGTATTTT; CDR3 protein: CASSFHRGAADTQYF
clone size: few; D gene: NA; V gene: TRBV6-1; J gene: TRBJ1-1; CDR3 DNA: TGTGCCAGCAGTGTTACGGTGAACACTGAAGCTTTCTTT; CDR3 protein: CASSVTVNTEAFF